One sample yielded the 16 T cell receptor beta chains listed below, sequenced in a study of blood T cell repertoires in COVID-19. TCRdb keeps only in-frame clones here, not all; method: immunoSEQ multiplex PCR. This sample has 150,000 or so clones; 74% occur once, and the top ten carry under 3.5%. Sequenced input: peripheral blood. These receptor sequences come from a woman over 75 with acute or convalescent COVID-19.

CDR3 region: CASRGAGVHTGELFF. Written as DNA, the CDR3 is TGTGCCAGCAGAGGGGCGGGAGTCCACACCGGGGAGCTGTTTTTT. The chain recombines TRBV2 with TRBJ2-2, with 7 bases aligning to TRBD2. The germline V gene encodes CDR1 SNHLY and CDR2 FYNNEI. V shed 6 bases and J 3 bases; nucleotides not matched to a gene: 7. The CDR3 extends over 15 amino acids. The whole variable domain, filled in from reference TRBV2 and TRBJ2-2, reads EPEVTQTPSHQVTQMGQEVILRCVPISNHLYFYWYRQILGQKVEFLVSFYNNEISEKSEIFDDQFSVERPDGSNFTLKIRSTKLEDSAMYFCASRGAGVHTGELFFGEGSRLTVL.

The genes are TRBV28 and TRBJ2-3; a possible D gene is TRBD1 (6 bases). Trimming removed 8 bases at V and 1 base at J, with 10 bases between. Looked up from germline, CDR1 is MDHEN and CDR2 is SYDVKM. The CDR3 contains 13 residues. CDR3 amino acids: CASHHRGTDTQYF. The CDR3 bases are TGTGCCAGCCATCACAGGGGCACAGATACGCAGTATTTT.

A few counts support this clone. The CDR3 protein is CASSQLDRVNSPLHF. Written as DNA, the CDR3 is TGTGCCAGCAGCCAACTCGACAGGGTAAATTCACCCCTCCACTTT. The chain combines TRBV3-1 (or the pseudogene TRBV3-2) with TRBJ1-6, with TRBD1 identical over 7 bases. CDR3 length: 15 residues. Trimming at V came to 2 bases and at J to 7 bases, leaving 5 bases not matched to a gene. Germline V gene sequence: CDR1 LGHDT, CDR2 YNNKEL (reference sequence).

With respect to this clone: Other DNA sequences in the same sample also yield this CDR3. This chain joins TRBV28 and TRBJ1-2; D may be TRBD1 (5 bases). The CDR3 has 13 amino acids. Germline V gene lookup returns CDR1 MDHEN and CDR2 SYDVKM. Between the trimmed V and J ends, which lost 2 bases and 4 bases, there was a span of 8 bases. CDR3 nucleotides: TGTGCCAGCAGTTTAGGGGGGGGCTATGGCTACACCTTC. It translates to CASSLGGGYGYTF.

Notes on this clone: Other nucleotide sequences from this sample produce the same CDR3. The chain combines TRBV27 with TRBJ1-5; perhaps TRBD1 as D (6 bases). CDR1 is MNHEY, CDR2 SMNVEV, per germline (reference sequence). The CDR3 runs 15 residues. The V and J ends lost 6 bases and 1 base respectively, with 13 bases between them. CDR3 in amino acids: CASRTGGYSNQPQHF. The CDR3 DNA follows: TGTGCCAGCAGGACAGGCGGTTACAGCAATCAGCCCCAGCATTTT.

V usage is TRBV3-1 (or the pseudogene TRBV3-2) and J usage is TRBJ1-1, with 9 bases identical to TRBD1. Germline V gives CDR1 LGHDT, CDR2 YNNKEL (reference sequence). The CDR3 has 14 amino acids. Germline trimming cut 3 bases from V and 8 bases from J; bases unmatched to any gene: 7. The CDR3 spells CASSHGGGTGEAFF. In nucleotides, the CDR3 is TGTGCCAGCAGCCATGGGGGAGGGACAGGGGAAGCTTTCTTT.

This clone was seen only once. The chain has TRBV27 and TRBJ1-4; D possibly corresponds to TRBD1 (6 bases). The CDR3 consists of 15 residues. The V end was cut by 6 bases, the J end by 7 bases, with 18 bases between. CDR1 is MNHEY, CDR2 SMNVEV, per germline (reference sequence). DNA for the CDR3: TGTGCCAGCAGGCCCTCGTGGGGGCTCGGTGAAAAACTGTTTTTT. Translating gives CASRPSWGLGEKLFF.

V is TRBV5-1 and J is TRBJ2-5; 7 nucleotides agree with TRBD2. This CDR3 comprises 17 residues. J gave up 4 bases and V 4 bases, and 16 bases lay outside the gene matches. In germline, CDR1 is SGHRS, CDR2 YFSETQ. The CDR3 protein is CASSPGGGSGGRETQYF. The CDR3 DNA reads as TGCGCCAGCAGCCCGGGCGGGGGTTCGGGAGGTCGAGAGACCCAGTACTTC.

This clone turned up a few times. This chain uses TRBV3-1 (or the pseudogene TRBV3-2) with TRBJ2-7, with 8 bases identical to TRBD2. After removal of 3 bases from V and 4 bases from J, the junction contained 8 bases not matched to a gene. Germline CDR1 is LGHDT and CDR2 is YNNKEL (reference sequence). The CDR3 loop spans 15 amino acids. CDR3 sequence reads: CASSQGLAGSYEQYF. The CDR3 DNA sequence: TGTGCCAGCAGCCAGGGGCTAGCGGGTTCTTACGAGCAGTACTTC.

The rearrangement joins TRBV19 to TRBJ2-7, with 9 bases that match TRBD1. The CDR3 totals 16 residues. J lost 4 bases, V lost 3 bases, and 10 bases had no gene match. CDR1 and CDR2 from the germline V gene are LNHDA and SQIVND (reference sequence). CDR3 DNA sequence: TGTGCCAGTAGTATGGATACAGGGGGCGTGTGGTACGAGCAGTACTTC. Its translation is CASSMDTGGVWYEQYF.

This clone was detected only a few times. The chain couples TRBV6-2 or TRBV6-3 to TRBJ1-1; TRBD1 agrees at 9 bases. Germline values: CDR1 MNHEY, CDR2 SVGEGT. Trimming at V came to 4 bases and at J to 7 bases, leaving 13 bases not matched to a gene. This CDR3 is 16 amino acids long. CDR3 bases: TGTGCCAGCAGTTTTGGACAGGGGCTTCCCCCCATTGAAGCTTTCTTT. Residues: CASSFGQGLPPIEAFF.

The V and J genes are TRBV11-2 and TRBJ1-1; 7 positions match TRBD1. The CDR3 has 16 amino acids. V was pared by 5 bases and J by 5 bases, with 14 bases of the junction left unmatched. Germline CDR1 SGHAT, CDR2 FQNNGV. The CDR3 spells CASSPTSEGAVTEAFF. Written as DNA, the CDR3 is TGTGCCAGCAGCCCCACCTCGGAGGGGGCGGTTACTGAAGCTTTCTTT.

Only a few counts were recorded for this clone. This chain joins TRBV4-1 and TRBJ2-7; D not resolved. The CDR3 is made up of 14 amino acids. V lost 0 bases, J lost 0 bases, and 6 bases lay in between. Looked up from germline, CDR1 is MGHRA and CDR2 is YSYEKL. The CDR3 DNA reads TGCGCCAGCAGCCAAGAGGGCAGCTCCTACGAGCAGTACTTC. Its translation: CASSQEGSSYEQYF.

CDR3 residues: CSASPFYEQYF. The CDR3 nucleotides are TGCAGTGCTAGCCCTTTCTACGAGCAGTACTTC. The V call is TRBV20-1, the J call TRBJ2-7; the D is unclear. The germline CDR1 and CDR2 sequences are DFQATT and SNEGSKA (reference sequence). With 3 bases removed from V and 3 bases from J, the gap between germline ends came to 6 bases. The CDR3 runs to 11 residues.

The chain is built from TRBV19 and TRBJ2-1; 11 bases align to TRBD2. The germline V gene has CDR1 LNHDA and CDR2 SQIVND (reference sequence). V shed 6 bases and J 7 bases; nucleotides not matched to a gene: 8. The CDR3 consists of 15 residues. DNA for the CDR3: TGTGCCAGTAGGGGCCCTCTAGCGGGAGGAAATGAGCAGTTCTTC. It encodes CASRGPLAGGNEQFF.

This clone was detected only a few times. The V and J genes are TRBV4-1 and TRBJ2-3; 7 bases line up with TRBD1. The CDR3 spans 14 residues. Looked up from germline, CDR1 is MGHRA and CDR2 is YSYEKL. V lost 4 bases and J lost 0; bases outside the gene matches: 1. CDR3 region: CASSPGQSTDTQYF. CDR3 sequence (DNA): TGCGCCAGCAGCCCGGGACAGAGCACAGATACGCAGTATTTT.